This TCR beta chain is from a study of shared clonotypes between healthy human individuals. About the study: Per donor, three plates held CD4 naive cells, three held CD4 memory, two held CD8 naive and one held CD8 memory.

As to this clone: Its antigen is unidentified.

Once extracted for a subset, genomic DNA was divided evenly among several immunoSEQ plates. Under the authors' procedure: For the immunoSEQ data, sequences were junction-only without quality scores, so filtering differed. Clones were sequenced by immunoSEQ multiplex PCR, and TCRdb holds only the in-frame ones, with some missing. V and J calls and clone size are copied from that table; D and trimming were computed from the DNA. Among millions of clones listed, about 92% were seen once. Whole-study findings and limits: Only blood was sampled, and tissue TCR repertoires likely differ from blood ones.

CDR1 is LGHNA, CDR2 YNFKEQ, per germline. This CDR3 has 16 residues. The trim removed 0 bases at V and 6 bases at J, leaving 5 bases unmatched. Naive CD8 isolation took CD45RO-negative cells positively selected for CCR7 and excluded terminally differentiated effector memory CD45RA+ cells. This sequence was found in a man aged 18 to 29 in good health. Some clones in this sample may be carry-over from other donors' samples. The V and J genes are TRBV4-2 and TRBJ2-1; 10 bases fit TRBD2. Sequencing input: naive CD8+ T cells from PBMCs. The CDR3 nucleotides are TGTGCCAGCAGCCAAGAAGCTTTAGCGGGAGGCAATGAGCAGTTCTTC. Its protein product is CASSQEALAGGNEQFF.